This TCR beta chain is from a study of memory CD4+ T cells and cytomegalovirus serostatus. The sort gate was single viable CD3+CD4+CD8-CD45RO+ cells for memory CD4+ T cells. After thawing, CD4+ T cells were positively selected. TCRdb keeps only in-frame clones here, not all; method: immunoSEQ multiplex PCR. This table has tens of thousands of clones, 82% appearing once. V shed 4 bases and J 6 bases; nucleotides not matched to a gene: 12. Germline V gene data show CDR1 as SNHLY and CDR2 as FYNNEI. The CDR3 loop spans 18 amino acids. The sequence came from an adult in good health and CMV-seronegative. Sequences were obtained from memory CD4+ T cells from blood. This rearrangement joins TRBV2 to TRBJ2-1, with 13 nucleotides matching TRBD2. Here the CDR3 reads CASSVRTSGRGQRNEQFF. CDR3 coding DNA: TGTGCCAGCAGTGTAAGGACTAGCGGGAGAGGTCAGCGCAATGAGCAGTTCTTC.